This entry features one TCR beta chain sequence. Produced via immunoSEQ multiplex PCR; TCRdb's table is partial and in-frame only. The sample holds 140,000 to 150,000 clones, more than 75% seen once. The CDR3 contains 16 residues. Looked up from germline, CDR1 is SGDLS and CDR2 is YYNGEE. V gave up 0 bases and J gave up 3 bases; unmatched junction bases: 7. These data are taken from a study of blood T cell repertoires in COVID-19. On the study more broadly: Some COVID-19 samples were acute and others convalescent; all came from the United States, Italy and Spain. Sample material is recorded as cDNA or gDNA derived from T cells, B-cell-depleted T cells, or PBMCs.

The clonotype originates from a man in his 60s who had recovered from COVID-19. Sequencing was performed on PBMCs or T cells enriched from blood (not recorded which). The V gene is TRBV9, the J gene TRBJ2-5, with TRBD1 matching over 8 bases. The CDR3 DNA sequence: TGTGCCAGCAGCGTAGGGTACTACAGGGGGGAAGAGACCCAGTACTTC. As protein: CASSVGYYRGEETQYF.